This T cell receptor beta chain was sequenced during a study of T-cell memory formation after mild COVID-19. The CDR3 has 13 amino acids. V gave up 4 bases and J gave up 7 bases, with 11 bases separating them. Germline V lookup: CDR1 WSHSY, CDR2 SAAADI. TCRdb reanalysed the 5' RACE reads using MiXCR and keeps one entry per CDR3 protein. The sample yields roughly 350,000 distinct CDR3 sequences, roughly 20% seen once. The chain joins TRBV10-2 to TRBJ2-1, with D perhaps matching TRBD1 (5 bases). The sequencing input was PBMCs or a T cell subset sorted from them (not recorded which). This receptor was obtained from an adult woman who had mild COVID-19 (a few samples of this study predate the infection). Cell type and time point are not known. The DNA of the CDR3 is TGCGCCAGCAGTGCAAGGGGAATTAATGAGCAGTTCTTC. Its protein is CASSARGINEQFF.